This TCR beta chain was sequenced for a study of read filtering for tumor transcriptome and immune sequencing. Study results and caveats: RNA-seq captured clonotypes less deeply and reliably than IR-seq.

In this sample, this clonotype turned up many times. What it binds is unknown. From roughly 390 ng of RNA, a library with molecular barcoded alpha/delta and beta/gamma adaptors was made. TCRdb independently ran MiXCR on the reads; one entry per CDR3 protein. The table includes roughly 130,000 distinct CDR3 sequences, under 15% detected once. This CDR3 is 14 amino acids long. The V end was cut by 2 bases, the J end by 5 bases, with 14 bases between. Per the germline V gene, CDR1 is SGDLS and CDR2 is YYNGEE. The receptor comes from a donor at least 40 years old with multiple myeloma. The sample comprised a population of CD138-negative cells sorted from bone marrow. The J gene is TRBJ2-7, the V gene TRBV9, with D hard to call. The CDR3 bases are TGTGCCAGCAGCGTGGCTCCCCATCGGGACGAGCAGTACTTC. It is translated as CASSVAPHRDEQYF.